Listed below are T cell receptor beta chains from one sample, sequenced in a study of T cells in Graves' hyperthyroidism and ophthalmopathy. TCRdb fed the multiplex PCR reads into MiXCR, producing one record per CDR3 protein. Of about 540,000 distinct CDR3 sequences in the sample, about half were seen once. The sequenced sample consisted of peripheral blood or thyroid tissue (not recorded which). The receptor set was obtained from a woman under 30 with Graves' hyperthyroidism. The CDR3 runs from the conserved cysteine through the conserved F or W. D genes are given only for firm matches. Clone size, where shown, is once, few, many, or a class for clones that have expanded.

d_gene: TRBD1
j_gene: TRBJ2-2
v_gene: TRBV7-3
abundance: few
CDR3nt: TGTGCCAGCAGCCCCATGAGGACAGGGGACGGGGAGCTGTTTTTT
CDR3aa: CASSPMRTGDGELFF

d_gene: NA
j_gene: TRBJ2-5
v_gene: TRBV5-1
abundance: NA
CDR3nt: TGCGCCAGCAGCTTGGGGTACACGCAAGAGACCCAGTACTTC
CDR3aa: CASSLGYTQETQYF

d_gene: NA
j_gene: TRBJ1-4
v_gene: TRBV9
abundance: NA
CDR3nt: TGTGCCAGCAGCGTATCCAGCGGGAGGGACGAAAAACTGTTTTTT
CDR3aa: CASSVSSGRDEKLFF

d_gene: TRBD2
j_gene: TRBJ2-2
v_gene: TRBV6-5
abundance: NA
CDR3nt: TGTGCCAGCAGTTACGGGAACGGGAGGGCCAACACCGGGGAGCTGTTTTTT
CDR3aa: CASSYGNGRANTGELFF

d_gene: NA
j_gene: TRBJ2-7
v_gene: TRBV20-1
abundance: few
CDR3nt: TGCAGTGCTAGAGATGGGCTAGCTTACGAGCAGTACTTC
CDR3aa: CSARDGLAYEQYF

d_gene: NA
j_gene: TRBJ2-5
v_gene: TRBV7-8
abundance: NA
CDR3nt: TGTGCCAGCAGCATCTCCGGGGCGAAAGAGACCCAGTACTTC
CDR3aa: CASSISGAKETQYF

d_gene: NA
j_gene: TRBJ1-2
v_gene: TRBV29-1
abundance: many
CDR3nt: TGCAGCGTTGCGGCCAATTCCTATGGCTACACCTTC
CDR3aa: CSVAANSYGYTF

d_gene: TRBD2
j_gene: TRBJ2-7
v_gene: TRBV25-1
abundance: many
CDR3nt: TGTGCCAGCAGTGACTGGAGCGGGAGGGCCCCCTACGAGCAGTACTTC
CDR3aa: CASSDWSGRAPYEQYF

d_gene: NA
j_gene: TRBJ2-7
v_gene: TRBV5-1
abundance: NA
CDR3nt: TGCGCCAGCAGCAAGGGGGGGGCGAGCTCCTACGAGCAGTACTTC
CDR3aa: CASSKGGASSYEQYF

d_gene: NA
j_gene: TRBJ2-7
v_gene: TRBV20-1
abundance: NA
CDR3nt: TGCAGTGCTAGTCAGACAGACGTCTACGAGCAGTACTTC
CDR3aa: CSASQTDVYEQYF

d_gene: TRBD1
j_gene: TRBJ1-4
v_gene: TRBV6-5
abundance: NA
CDR3nt: TGTGCCAGCAACCGAGGGGGCATGGGTAATGAAAAACTGTTTTTT
CDR3aa: CASNRGGMGNEKLFF

d_gene: NA
j_gene: TRBJ1-5
v_gene: TRBV15
abundance: NA
CDR3nt: TGTGCCACCAGCAGCCCCGGTTACGGGAACCAGCCCCAGCATTTT
CDR3aa: CATSSPGYGNQPQHF

d_gene: NA
j_gene: TRBJ2-5
v_gene: TRBV7-6
abundance: many
CDR3nt: TGTGCCAGCAGCCGAGGGGTAGGGGAGACCCAGTACTTC
CDR3aa: CASSRGVGETQYF

d_gene: TRBD1
j_gene: TRBJ1-2
v_gene: TRBV25-1
abundance: many
CDR3nt: TGTGCCAGCAGTGACCCCCGGACAGGGGGCGCATCCGTTGGCTACACCTTC
CDR3aa: CASSDPRTGGASVGYTF

d_gene: NA
j_gene: TRBJ2-7
v_gene: TRBV10-3
abundance: NA
CDR3nt: TGTGCCACCACGGAGGCCGGCGGGGAGCAGTACTTC
CDR3aa: CATTEAGGEQYF

d_gene: NA
j_gene: TRBJ1-5
v_gene: TRBV7-9
abundance: many
CDR3nt: TGTGCCAGCAGCTTATTTGGTGGCCAGCCCCAGCATTTT
CDR3aa: CASSLFGGQPQHF

d_gene: TRBD1
j_gene: TRBJ1-5
v_gene: TRBV6-6
abundance: many
CDR3nt: TGTGCCAGCAGTTACCCTACCCCCCGGGACAGGGGCGGCAATCAGCCCCAGCATTTT
CDR3aa: CASSYPTPRDRGGNQPQHF

d_gene: NA
j_gene: TRBJ2-1
v_gene: TRBV15
abundance: few
CDR3nt: TGTGCCACCTCCGCGGGACGGACCTCCTACAATGAGCAGTTCTTC
CDR3aa: CATSAGRTSYNEQFF

d_gene: NA
j_gene: TRBJ2-7
v_gene: TRBV6-6
abundance: many
CDR3nt: TGTGCCAGCACCCCCTCACTAAGCGGAATCGAGCAGTACTTC
CDR3aa: CASTPSLSGIEQYF

d_gene: NA
j_gene: TRBJ2-7
v_gene: TRBV7-3
abundance: NA
CDR3nt: TGTGCCACCCCAGGAGGGGGTGGGTCCTACGAGCAGTACTTC
CDR3aa: CATPGGGGSYEQYF

d_gene: NA
j_gene: TRBJ2-2
v_gene: TRBV7-3
abundance: NA
CDR3nt: TGTGCCAGCAGCGATATAGCGGTTGGGGAGCTGTTTTTT
CDR3aa: CASSDIAVGELFF

d_gene: NA
j_gene: TRBJ2-2
v_gene: TRBV7-6
abundance: NA
CDR3nt: TGTGCCAGCAGCTTAGGACGTCGGGAGAACACCGGGGAGCTGTTTTTT
CDR3aa: CASSLGRRENTGELFF

d_gene: TRBD2
j_gene: TRBJ2-2
v_gene: TRBV7-3
abundance: NA
CDR3nt: TGTGCCAGCAGCTTTAGCGGGAACACCGGGGAGCTGTCTTGG
CDR3aa: CASSFSGNTGELSW

d_gene: TRBD1
j_gene: TRBJ2-7
v_gene: TRBV7-9
abundance: many
CDR3nt: TGTGCCAGCAGCCAACCGGGACAGGACTCCTACGAGCAGTACTTC
CDR3aa: CASSQPGQDSYEQYF

d_gene: NA
j_gene: TRBJ2-2
v_gene: TRBV24-1
abundance: many
CDR3nt: TGTGCCACCAGTGGGGCAGGGACGAACACCGGGGAGCTGTTTTTT
CDR3aa: CATSGAGTNTGELFF

d_gene: NA
j_gene: TRBJ1-6
v_gene: TRBV27
abundance: NA
CDR3nt: TGTGCCAGCATTGGTCAAGGGGCAGGAGGAGCCCTCCACTTT
CDR3aa: CASIGQGAGGALHF